A single sample gave rise to the 25 T cell receptor beta chains below, sequenced in a study of blood T cell repertoires in COVID-19. Method: immunoSEQ multiplex PCR; TCRdb's copy keeps in-frame clones and lacks some. The data contain around 150,000 clones, 86% of them singletons. Sequencing was carried out using peripheral blood. The receptors stem from a man aged 55-75 years with acute or convalescent COVID-19.

This clone came up once. The gene calls are TRBV5-1 and TRBJ2-1, with D perhaps matching TRBD1 (6 bases). This CDR3 has 14 amino acids. With 2 bases removed from V and 3 bases from J, the gap between germline ends came to 9 bases. Germline-derived CDR1 and CDR2 are SGHRS and YFSETQ. The CDR3 DNA reads as TGCGCCAGCAGCTTAGGCAGGGGCTACAATGAGCAGTTCTTC. Translated: CASSLGRGYNEQFF. The full variable domain, its missing parts supplied by reference TRBV5-1 and TRBJ2-1, is KAGVTQTPRYLIKTRGQQVTLSCSPISGHRSVSWYQQTPGQGLQFLFEYFSETQRNKGNFPGRFSGRQFSNSRSEMNVSTLELGDSALYLCASSLGRGYNEQFFGPGTRLTVL.

This sequence joins TRBV19 and TRBJ1-1; a weak D match, TRBD1 (6 bases). From germline, CDR1 is LNHDA and CDR2 SQIVND (reference sequence). V lost 7 bases and J 2 bases, leaving 14 bases between the germline ends. The CDR3 covers 14 residues. The CDR3 nucleotides read TGTGCCAGTATCCCACCAGGGGCTAACACTGAAGCTTTCTTT. Its protein product is CASIPPGANTEAFF.

This clone was detected a few times. The chain links TRBV27 to TRBJ1-1; possible D gene TRBD1, 5 bases. CDR1 and CDR2 from the germline V gene are MNHEY and SMNVEV (reference sequence). CDR3 length equals 13 residues. Trimming took 8 bases from V and 4 from J, leaving 14 bases between them. In DNA, the CDR3 is TGTGCCAGCTGGGGTCGGGGGAGCACTGAAGCTTTCTTT. Its translation is CASWGRGSTEAFF.

This sequence joins TRBV6-5 and TRBJ2-7; D is perhaps TRBD2 (6 bases). The CDR3 runs to 11 residues. In germline, CDR1 is MNHEY, CDR2 SVGAGI. The V and J ends lost 10 bases and 3 bases respectively, with 10 bases between them. The CDR3: CATWRGYEQYF. CDR3 sequence (DNA): TGTGCCACCTGGAGGGGCTACGAGCAGTACTTC.

This chain connects TRBV11-2 to TRBJ2-7, with 10 bases that match TRBD2. The CDR3 extends over 18 amino acids. The germline V gene has CDR1 SGHAT and CDR2 FQNNGV. The V and J ends lost 2 bases and 4 bases, in that order; junction bases with no gene match: 14. The DNA for the CDR3 is TGTGCCAGCAGCTTATCCTTTGTACGACGGACTAGCGGTTACGAGCAGTACTTC. This sequence encodes CASSLSFVRRTSGYEQYF.

This clone occurred once. This sequence joins TRBV7-9 and TRBJ1-5; tentative D call: TRBD1 (6 bases). Germline V gives CDR1 SEHNR, CDR2 FQNEAQ (reference sequence). Trimming cost V 1 base and J 7 bases, with 11 bases left between them. The CDR3 spans 14 residues. The CDR3 is CASSLGPGEQPQHF. In DNA, the CDR3 is TGTGCCAGCAGCTTAGGCCCAGGGGAACAGCCCCAGCATTTT.

This chain joins TRBV5-1 and TRBJ2-7; 8 bases match TRBD2. V shed 0 bases and J 0 bases; nucleotides not matched to a gene: 2. CDR3 length equals 15 residues. Germline V gene lookup returns CDR1 SGHRS and CDR2 YFSETQ. Here the CDR3 reads CASSLAGGGSYEQYF. CDR3 bases: TGCGCCAGCAGCTTGGCCGGGGGGGGCTCCTACGAGCAGTACTTC.

The genes are TRBV11-3 and TRBJ2-7; possible D gene TRBD2, 6 bases. The germline gives CDR1 SGHNT, CDR2 YENEEA. There are 15 residues in the CDR3. The ends were cut back, 2 bases at V and 1 base at J, with 12 bases in the middle. The CDR3 region is CASSLYPGVSYEQYF. The CDR3 DNA follows: TGTGCCAGCAGCTTATATCCGGGAGTTTCCTACGAGCAGTACTTC.

The chain couples TRBV18 to TRBJ2-3; TRBD2 aligns across 9 bases. V lost 5 bases and J lost 4; bases outside the gene matches: 4. Germline V gene sequence: CDR1 KGHSH, CDR2 LQKENI. The CDR3 is 14 residues long. CDR3 in DNA: TGTGCCAGCTCATTCGCGGGAGGGCCAGATACGCAGTATTTT. It yields the protein CASSFAGGPDTQYF.

This clone was observed once. V usage is TRBV7-8 and J usage is TRBJ1-6; D is ambiguous. The germline CDR1 and CDR2 sequences are SGHVS and FQNEAQ. This CDR3 has 15 amino acids. With 0 bases removed from V and 14 bases from J, the gap between germline ends came to 17 bases. CDR3 sequence (DNA): TGTGCCAGCAGCTTAGCCACAGCCTCTTTACACTCCCTCCACTTT. Protein product: CASSLATASLHSLHF.

The rearrangement joins TRBV4-1 to TRBJ2-3; 8 bases align to TRBD1. This CDR3 contains 14 residues. Germline V gives CDR1 MGHRA, CDR2 YSYEKL. V was pared by 7 bases and J by 4 bases, with 7 bases of the junction left unmatched. The CDR3 DNA follows: TGCGCCAGCACAGACACAGGGGGGTCAGATACGCAGTATTTT. Amino acids: CASTDTGGSDTQYF.

This clone was counted a single time. This sequence joins TRBV5-8 and TRBJ1-4; D may be TRBD1 (6 bases). The V end was cut by 5 bases, the J end by 0 bases, with 11 bases between. This CDR3 has 15 amino acids. Per the germline V gene, CDR1 is SGHTS and CDR2 is YDEGEE. The CDR3 DNA sequence: TGTGCCAGCAGGACAGGCTTTGCAACTAATGAAAAACTGTTTTTT. Protein sequence: CASRTGFATNEKLFF.

The chain couples TRBV24-1 to TRBJ1-3; 9 bases fit TRBD1. V gave up 9 bases and J gave up 5 bases; unmatched junction bases: 4. The CDR3 consists of 13 residues. Germline V gives CDR1 KGHDR, CDR2 SFDVKD. The CDR3 region has the DNA TGTGCCACCCTGGACAGGGGCCGAAACACCATATATTTT. Amino acid sequence: CATLDRGRNTIYF.

This clone was observed a single time. This chain uses TRBV5-4 with TRBJ2-5; TRBD2 agrees at 7 bases. Per germline, CDR1 SGHNT and CDR2 YYREEE (reference sequence). This CDR3 comprises 16 residues. Losses at the gene ends were 0 bases for V and 3 bases for J; bases not matched to a gene: 8. CDR3 coding DNA: TGTGCCAGCAGCTTGGGGCCCGGGGGGATAGAAGAGACCCAGTACTTC. It yields the protein CASSLGPGGIEETQYF. Supplemented by reference TRBV5-4 and TRBJ2-5, the full variable domain reads ETGVTQSPTHLIKTRGQQVTLRCSSQSGHNTVSWYQQALGQGPQFIFQYYREEENGRGNFPPRFSGLQFPNYSSELNVNALELDDSALYLCASSLGPGGIEETQYFGPGTRLLVL.

This clone has a single count. The rearrangement links TRBV6-2 or TRBV6-3 to TRBJ2-2; TRBD2 matches 14 bases. Per germline, CDR1 MNHEY and CDR2 SVGEGT. The CDR3 is made up of 18 amino acids. V was clipped by 0 bases and J by 0 bases; unmatched bases: 0. The DNA of the CDR3 is TGTGCCAGCAGTTACTCGACTAGCGGGAGGGCGAACACCGGGGAGCTGTTTTTT. Amino acid sequence: CASSYSTSGRANTGELFF.

The CDR3 bases are TGTGCCAGCAGTCCCACCCCGACAGGGTATCAGCCCCAGCATTTT. It yields the protein CASSPTPTGYQPQHF. V and J are TRBV28 and TRBJ1-5; 7 nucleotides line up with TRBD1. With 5 bases clipped from V and 5 bases from J, the junction kept 9 bases outside the gene matches. The germline V gene has CDR1 MDHEN and CDR2 SYDVKM. There are 15 residues in the CDR3.

The V and J genes are TRBV7-3 and TRBJ1-1, with 8 positions matching TRBD1. The CDR3 extends over 13 amino acids. CDR1 is SGHTA and CDR2 is FQGTGA in the germline V gene. Trimming took 5 bases from V and 5 from J; bases not matched to a gene: 4. This chain's CDR3 is CASSLQGETEAFF. The CDR3 region has the DNA TGTGCCAGCAGCCTACAGGGGGAGACTGAAGCTTTCTTT.

This clone was seen more than once but under ten times. V usage is TRBV2 and J usage is TRBJ1-1; 8 bases match TRBD1. This CDR3 contains 13 residues. The germline gives CDR1 SNHLY, CDR2 FYNNEI. Trimming at V came to 6 bases and at J to 6 bases, leaving 6 bases not matched to a gene. Here the CDR3 reads CASSQDRESEAFF. CDR3 nucleotides: TGTGCCAGCAGCCAGGACAGGGAGTCTGAAGCTTTCTTT. Full variable domain (remainder filled in from reference TRBV2 and TRBJ1-1): EPEVTQTPSHQVTQMGQEVILRCVPISNHLYFYWYRQILGQKVEFLVSFYNNEISEKSEIFDDQFSVERPDGSNFTLKIRSTKLEDSAMYFCASSQDRESEAFFGQGTRLTVV.

This chain links TRBV2 with TRBJ2-2, with 13 bases aligning to TRBD2. The CDR3 extends over 20 amino acids. V shed 0 bases and J 1 base; nucleotides not matched to a gene: 8. Germline assignment: CDR1 SNHLY and CDR2 FYNNEI. The CDR3 sequence is CASSEAQVGLAGKNTGELFF. In DNA, the CDR3 is TGTGCCAGCAGTGAAGCACAGGTGGGACTAGCGGGGAAGAACACCGGGGAGCTGTTTTTT. The full variable domain, its missing parts supplied by reference TRBV2 and TRBJ2-2, is EPEVTQTPSHQVTQMGQEVILRCVPISNHLYFYWYRQILGQKVEFLVSFYNNEISEKSEIFDDQFSVERPDGSNFTLKIRSTKLEDSAMYFCASSEAQVGLAGKNTGELFFGEGSRLTVL.

This clone was recorded only once. This chain links TRBV27 with TRBJ2-7; 10 bases line up with TRBD2. The CDR3 is 15 amino acids. Germline lookup yields CDR1 MNHEY and CDR2 SMNVEV (reference sequence). The J segment lost 3 bases and the V segment lost 6 bases, leaving 8 bases of the junction unmatched. The CDR3 loop is CASRGASGRSYEQYF. Written as DNA, the CDR3 is TGTGCCAGCAGGGGGGCTAGCGGGAGAAGCTACGAGCAGTACTTC.

The chain recombines TRBV9 with TRBJ1-4; 8 bases agree with TRBD1. Germline CDR1 SGDLS, CDR2 YYNGEE. The CDR3 sequence is 15 residues long. V shed 2 bases and J 4 bases; nucleotides not matched to a gene: 4. The CDR3 here is CASSVRQGSNEKLFF. CDR3 nucleotide sequence: TGTGCCAGCAGCGTCCGACAGGGGAGTAATGAAAAACTGTTTTTT.

The chain recombines TRBV3-1 (or the pseudogene TRBV3-2) with TRBJ2-7; 11 bases are shared with TRBD1. The CDR3 is 15 residues long. The V and J ends lost 5 bases and 3 bases, in that order; junction bases with no gene match: 6. Germline V gene lookup returns CDR1 LGHDT and CDR2 YNNKEL (reference sequence). This CDR3 is CASSYRDRGGYEQYF. The DNA for the CDR3 is TGTGCCAGCAGCTACCGGGACAGGGGGGGCTACGAGCAGTACTTC.

A single count supports this clone. The chain combines TRBV28 with TRBJ2-5; TRBD2 matches 7 bases. J gave up 3 bases and V 2 bases, and 6 bases lay outside the gene matches. The CDR3 runs to 15 residues. Germline loops: CDR1 MDHEN, CDR2 SYDVKM. CDR3 bases: TGTGCCAGCAGTTTAGAAGGGACTATAAAAGAGACCCAGTACTTC. Its translation: CASSLEGTIKETQYF.

This chain connects TRBV28 to TRBJ2-2; 7 positions agree with TRBD1. The CDR3 contains 17 residues. Trimming took 5 bases from V and 1 from J; bases not matched to a gene: 10. Per the germline V gene, CDR1 is MDHEN and CDR2 is SYDVKM. The CDR3 DNA reads as TGTGCCAGCAGTCCACCAACTAGACAGGGGAACACCGGGGAGCTGTTTTTT. Protein: CASSPPTRQGNTGELFF.

For this clone: The sample has other DNA sequences that encode this CDR3 too. The gene calls are TRBV28 and TRBJ1-5, with 8 nucleotides matching TRBD1. This CDR3 has 14 amino acids. Trimming took 4 bases from V and 4 from J; bases not matched to a gene: 3. In germline, CDR1 is MDHEN, CDR2 SYDVKM. CDR3 DNA: TGTGCCAGCAGTTCTACAGGGGGAAATCAGCCCCAGCATTTT. It codes for CASSSTGGNQPQHF. The full variable domain, rest sourced from reference TRBV28 and TRBJ1-5, is DVKVTQSSRYLVKRTGEKVFLECVQDMDHENMFWYRQDPGLGLRLIYFSYDVKMKEKGDIPEGYSVSREKKERFSLILESASTNQTSMYLCASSSTGGNQPQHFGDGTRLSIL.